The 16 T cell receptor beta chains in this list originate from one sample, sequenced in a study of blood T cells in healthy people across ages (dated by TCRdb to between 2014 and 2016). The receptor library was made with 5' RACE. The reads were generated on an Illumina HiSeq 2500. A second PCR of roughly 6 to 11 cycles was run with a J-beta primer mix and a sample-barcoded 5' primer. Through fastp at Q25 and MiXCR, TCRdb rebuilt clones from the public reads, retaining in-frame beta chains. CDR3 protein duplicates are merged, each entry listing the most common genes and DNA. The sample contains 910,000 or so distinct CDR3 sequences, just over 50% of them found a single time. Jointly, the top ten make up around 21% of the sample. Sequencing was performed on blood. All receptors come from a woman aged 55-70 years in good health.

The CDR3 reads CASSGDYNEQYF. CDR3 bases: TGTGCCAGCAGTGGAGACTACAATGAGCAGTACTTC. The rearrangement joins TRBV27 to TRBJ2-1; possible D gene TRBD2, 5 bases. The J call is doubtful: the DNA matches TRBJ2-7 better. The CDR3 loop spans 12 amino acids. CDR1 and CDR2 from the germline V gene are MNHEY and SMNVEV (reference sequence).

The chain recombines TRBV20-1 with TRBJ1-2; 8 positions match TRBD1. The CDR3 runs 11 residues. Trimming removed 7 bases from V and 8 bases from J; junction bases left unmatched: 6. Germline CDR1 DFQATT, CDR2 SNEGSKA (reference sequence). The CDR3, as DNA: TGCAGTGAGGGGACAGGTCGGGGCTACACCTTC. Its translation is CSEGTGRGYTF.

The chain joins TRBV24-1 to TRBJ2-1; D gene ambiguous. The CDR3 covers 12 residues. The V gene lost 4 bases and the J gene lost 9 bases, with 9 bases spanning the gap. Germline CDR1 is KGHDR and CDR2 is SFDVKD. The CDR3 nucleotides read TGTGCCACCAGTGACCGGTTGGCTGAGCAGTTCTTC. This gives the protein CATSDRLAEQFF.

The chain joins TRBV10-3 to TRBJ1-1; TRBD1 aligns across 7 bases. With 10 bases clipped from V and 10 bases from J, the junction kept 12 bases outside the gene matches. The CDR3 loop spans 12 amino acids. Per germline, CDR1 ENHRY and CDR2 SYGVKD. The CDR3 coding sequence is TGTGCCACCTGGGACGGAGGACAGGTAGCTTTCTTT. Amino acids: CATWDGGQVAFF.

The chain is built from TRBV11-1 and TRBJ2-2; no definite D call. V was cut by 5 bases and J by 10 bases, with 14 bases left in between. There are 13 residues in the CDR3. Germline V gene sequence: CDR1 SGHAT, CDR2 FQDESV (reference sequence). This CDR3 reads CASSEGWGTELFF. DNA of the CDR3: TGTGCCAGCAGCGAAGGGTGGGGAACGGAGCTGTTTTTT.

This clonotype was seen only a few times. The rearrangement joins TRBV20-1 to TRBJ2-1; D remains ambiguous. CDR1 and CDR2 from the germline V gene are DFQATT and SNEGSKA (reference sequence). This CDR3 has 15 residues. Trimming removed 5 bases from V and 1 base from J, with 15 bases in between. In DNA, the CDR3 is TGCAGTGCTGGTCATTGGGCGGAGTCCTACAATGAGCAGTTCTTC. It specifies CSAGHWAESYNEQFF.

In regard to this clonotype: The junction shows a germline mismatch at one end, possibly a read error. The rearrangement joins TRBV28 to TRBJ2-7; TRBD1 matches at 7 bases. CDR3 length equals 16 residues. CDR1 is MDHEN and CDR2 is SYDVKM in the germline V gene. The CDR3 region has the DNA TGTGCCAGCAGTTTGCCCCCGGACAGGTATCTCTACGAGCAGAACTTC. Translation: CASSLPPDRYLYEQNF.

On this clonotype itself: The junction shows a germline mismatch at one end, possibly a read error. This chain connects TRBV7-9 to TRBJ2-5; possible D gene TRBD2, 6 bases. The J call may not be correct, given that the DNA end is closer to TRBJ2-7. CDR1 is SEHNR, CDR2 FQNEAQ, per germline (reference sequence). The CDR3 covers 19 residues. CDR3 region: CTSSLVVVPGLSPTNEQYF. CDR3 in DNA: TGTACCAGCAGCTTGGTCGTTGTTCCCGGACTATCGCCTACTAACGAGCAGTACTTC.

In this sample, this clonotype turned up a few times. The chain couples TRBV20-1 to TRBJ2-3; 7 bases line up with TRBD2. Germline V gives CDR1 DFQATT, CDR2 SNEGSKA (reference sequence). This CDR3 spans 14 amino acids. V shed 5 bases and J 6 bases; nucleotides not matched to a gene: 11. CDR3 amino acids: CSASQAGTGDTQYF. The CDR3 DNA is TGCAGTGCTTCCCAAGCGGGGACCGGCGATACGCAGTATTTT.

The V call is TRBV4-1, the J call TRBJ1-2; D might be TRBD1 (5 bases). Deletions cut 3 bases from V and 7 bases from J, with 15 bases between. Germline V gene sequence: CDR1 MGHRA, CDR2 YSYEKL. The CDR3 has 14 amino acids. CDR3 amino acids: CASSQPRGGVGYTF. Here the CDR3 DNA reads TGCGCCAGCAGCCAGCCCCGGGGGGGGGTTGGCTACACCTTC.

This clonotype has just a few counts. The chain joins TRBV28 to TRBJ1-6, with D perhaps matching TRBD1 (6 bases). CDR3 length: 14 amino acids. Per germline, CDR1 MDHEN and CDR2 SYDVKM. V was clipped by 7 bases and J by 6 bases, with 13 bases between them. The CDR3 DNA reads TGTGCCAGCATGCCGGGACACCGTAATTCACCCCTCCACTTT. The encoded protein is CASMPGHRNSPLHF.

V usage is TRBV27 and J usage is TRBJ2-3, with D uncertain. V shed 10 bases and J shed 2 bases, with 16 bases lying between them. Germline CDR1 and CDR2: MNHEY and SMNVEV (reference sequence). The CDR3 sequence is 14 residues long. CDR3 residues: CAIRSARDTDTQYF. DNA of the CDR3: TGTGCCATCCGCTCGGCACGTGACACAGATACGCAGTATTTT.

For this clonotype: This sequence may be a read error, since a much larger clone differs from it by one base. In nucleotides, the CDR3 is TGTGCCAGCAGCAAAGAAGAATCAGTCGGCAAAAACATTCAGTACTTC. Encoded protein: CASSKEESVGKNIQYF. The rearrangement uses TRBV21-1 and TRBJ2-4. TRBV21-1 is shown as a pseudogene. The CDR3 is made up of 16 amino acids.

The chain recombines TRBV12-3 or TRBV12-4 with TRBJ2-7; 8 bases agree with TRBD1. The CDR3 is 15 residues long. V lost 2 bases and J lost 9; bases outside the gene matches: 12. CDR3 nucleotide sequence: TGTGCCAGCAGTTTAACCGGGACAGGACATATCAGGCAGTACTTC. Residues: CASSLTGTGHIRQYF.

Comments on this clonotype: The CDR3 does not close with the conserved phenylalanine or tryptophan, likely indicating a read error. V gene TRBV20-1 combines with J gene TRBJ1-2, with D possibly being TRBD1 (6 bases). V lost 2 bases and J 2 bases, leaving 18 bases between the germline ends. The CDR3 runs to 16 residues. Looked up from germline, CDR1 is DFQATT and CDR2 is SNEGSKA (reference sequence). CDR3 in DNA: TGCAGTGCTAGATTATCCACGGGACACGACAACTATGGCTACACCTTA. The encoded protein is CSARLSTGHDNYGYTL.

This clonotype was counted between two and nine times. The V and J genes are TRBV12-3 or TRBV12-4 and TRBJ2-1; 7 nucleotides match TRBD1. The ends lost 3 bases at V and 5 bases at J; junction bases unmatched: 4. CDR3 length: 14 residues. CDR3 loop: CASSLGQINNEQFF. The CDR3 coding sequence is TGTGCCAGCAGTTTGGGACAGATTAACAATGAGCAGTTCTTC.